The present T cell receptor (beta chain) was sequenced within a study of control samples from healthy donors and cancer patients. The table came from immunoSEQ multiplex PCR; TCRdb's copy has only in-frame clones and leaves some out. The sample lists roughly 100,000 clones; around 89% were seen once. CDR3 length: 14 residues. Germline values: CDR1 MNHNS, CDR2 SASEGT. The ends were cut back, 1 base at V and 2 bases at J, with 9 bases in the middle. The receptor comes from a man aged 55 to 69 with lung cancer. The chain uses TRBV6-1 and TRBJ2-7; a possible D gene is TRBD1 (5 bases). Sequencing input: PBMCs. The CDR3 protein is CASSEGGHTYEQYV. The DNA for the CDR3 is TGTGCCAGCAGTGAAGGAGGACATACCTACGAGCAGTACGTC.